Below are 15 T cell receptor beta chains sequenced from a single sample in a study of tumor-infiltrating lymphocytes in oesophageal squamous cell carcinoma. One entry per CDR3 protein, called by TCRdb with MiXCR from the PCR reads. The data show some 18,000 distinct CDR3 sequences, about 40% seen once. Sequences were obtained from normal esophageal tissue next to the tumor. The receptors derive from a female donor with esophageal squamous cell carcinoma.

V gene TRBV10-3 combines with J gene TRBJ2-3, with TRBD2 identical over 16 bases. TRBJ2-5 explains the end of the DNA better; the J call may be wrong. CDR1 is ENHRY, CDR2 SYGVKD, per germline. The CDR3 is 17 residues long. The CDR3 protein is CAISDGTSGRAGETQYF. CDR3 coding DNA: TGTGCCATCAGTGATGGGACTAGCGGGAGGGCCGGCGAGACCCAGTACTTC.

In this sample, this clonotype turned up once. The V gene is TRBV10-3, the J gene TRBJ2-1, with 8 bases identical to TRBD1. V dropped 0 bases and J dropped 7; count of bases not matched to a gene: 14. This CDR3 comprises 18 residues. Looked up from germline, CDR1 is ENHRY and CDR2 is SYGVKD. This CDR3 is CAISESEDRGPLKNEQFF. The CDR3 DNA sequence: TGTGCCATCAGTGAGTCGGAAGACAGGGGCCCCCTCAAAAATGAGCAGTTCTTC.

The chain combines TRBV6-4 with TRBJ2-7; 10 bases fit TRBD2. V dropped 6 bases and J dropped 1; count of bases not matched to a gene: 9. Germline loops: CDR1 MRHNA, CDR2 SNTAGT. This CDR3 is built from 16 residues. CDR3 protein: CASRTTIAGGSYEQYF. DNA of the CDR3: TGTGCCAGCAGGACTACAATAGCGGGAGGATCCTACGAGCAGTACTTC.

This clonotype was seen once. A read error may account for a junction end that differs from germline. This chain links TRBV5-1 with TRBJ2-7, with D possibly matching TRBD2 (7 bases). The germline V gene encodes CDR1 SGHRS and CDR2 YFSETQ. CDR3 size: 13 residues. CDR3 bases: TGCGCCAGCAGCTTACAGGGAGGGAATGAGCAGTACTTT. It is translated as CASSLQGGNEQYF.

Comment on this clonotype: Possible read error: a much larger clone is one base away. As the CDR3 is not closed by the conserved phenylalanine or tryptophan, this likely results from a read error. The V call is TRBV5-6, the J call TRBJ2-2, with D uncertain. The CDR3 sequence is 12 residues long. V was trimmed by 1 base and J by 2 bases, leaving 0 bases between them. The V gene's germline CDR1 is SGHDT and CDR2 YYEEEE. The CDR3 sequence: CASSLNTGELFS. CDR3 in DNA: TGTGCCAGCAGCTTGAACACCGGGGAGCTGTTTTCT.

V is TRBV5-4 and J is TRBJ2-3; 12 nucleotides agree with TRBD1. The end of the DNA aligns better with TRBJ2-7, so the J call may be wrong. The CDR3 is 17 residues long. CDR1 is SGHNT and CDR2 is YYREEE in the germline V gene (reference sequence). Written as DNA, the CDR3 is TGTGCCAGCAGCCCGGGGACAGGGGGCCCCACGAGCTACGAGCAGTACTTC. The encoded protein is CASSPGTGGPTSYEQYF.

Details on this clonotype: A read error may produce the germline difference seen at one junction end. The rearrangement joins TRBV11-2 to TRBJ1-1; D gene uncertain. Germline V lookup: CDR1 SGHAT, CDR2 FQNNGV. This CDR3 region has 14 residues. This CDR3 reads CASSLGALTVQQYF. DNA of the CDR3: TGTGCCAGCAGCTTAGGGGCACTCACGGTACAGCAGTACTTT.

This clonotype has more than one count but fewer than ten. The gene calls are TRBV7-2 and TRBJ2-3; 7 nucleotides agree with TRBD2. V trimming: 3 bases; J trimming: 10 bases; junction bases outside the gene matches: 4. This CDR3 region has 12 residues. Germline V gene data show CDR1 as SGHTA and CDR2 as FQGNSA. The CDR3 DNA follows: TGTGCCAGCAGCTTGAGCGGGACCCCGCAGTATTTT. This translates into CASSLSGTPQYF.

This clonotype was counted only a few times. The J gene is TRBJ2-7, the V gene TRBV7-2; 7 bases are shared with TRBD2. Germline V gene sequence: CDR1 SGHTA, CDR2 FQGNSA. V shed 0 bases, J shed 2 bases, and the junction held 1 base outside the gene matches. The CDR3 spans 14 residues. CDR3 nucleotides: TGTGCCAGCAGCTTAGCGGGAGGGCCCTACGAGCAGTACTTC. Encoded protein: CASSLAGGPYEQYF.

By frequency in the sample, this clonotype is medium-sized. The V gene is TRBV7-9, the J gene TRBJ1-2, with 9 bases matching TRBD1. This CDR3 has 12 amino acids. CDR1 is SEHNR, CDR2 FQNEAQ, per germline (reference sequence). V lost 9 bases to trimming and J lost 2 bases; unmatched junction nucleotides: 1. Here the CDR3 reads CASGQGNYGYTF. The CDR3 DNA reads TGTGCCAGTGGACAGGGGAACTATGGCTACACCTTC.

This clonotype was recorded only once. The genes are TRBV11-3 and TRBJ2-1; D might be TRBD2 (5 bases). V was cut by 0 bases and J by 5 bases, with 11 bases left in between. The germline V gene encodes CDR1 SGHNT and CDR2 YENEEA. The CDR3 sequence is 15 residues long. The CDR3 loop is CASSLDSGINNEQFF. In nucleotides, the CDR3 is TGTGCCAGCAGCTTAGACAGCGGCATAAACAATGAGCAGTTCTTC.

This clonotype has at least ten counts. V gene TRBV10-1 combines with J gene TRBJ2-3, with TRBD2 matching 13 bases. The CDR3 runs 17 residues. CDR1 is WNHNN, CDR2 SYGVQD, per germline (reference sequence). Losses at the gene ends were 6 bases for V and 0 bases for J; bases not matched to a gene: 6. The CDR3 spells CASSATSGRTSTDTQYF. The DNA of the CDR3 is TGCGCCAGCAGCGCGACTAGCGGGAGGACTAGCACAGATACGCAGTATTTT.

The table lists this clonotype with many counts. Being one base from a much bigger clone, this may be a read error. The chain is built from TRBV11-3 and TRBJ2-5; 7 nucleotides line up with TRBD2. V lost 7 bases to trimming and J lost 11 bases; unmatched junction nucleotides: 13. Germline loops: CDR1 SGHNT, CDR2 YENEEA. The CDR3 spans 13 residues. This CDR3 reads CASNSGGMDEQYF. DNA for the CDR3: TGTGCCAGCAACTCGGGGGGAATGGATGAGCAGTACTTC.

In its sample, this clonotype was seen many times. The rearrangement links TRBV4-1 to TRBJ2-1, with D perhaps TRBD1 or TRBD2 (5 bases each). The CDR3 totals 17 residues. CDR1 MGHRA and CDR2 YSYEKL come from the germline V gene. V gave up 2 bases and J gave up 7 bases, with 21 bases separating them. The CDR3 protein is CASSQYLGVVGGNEQFF. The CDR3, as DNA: TGCGCCAGCAGCCAATATCTGGGGGTTGTGGGTGGTAATGAGCAGTTCTTC.

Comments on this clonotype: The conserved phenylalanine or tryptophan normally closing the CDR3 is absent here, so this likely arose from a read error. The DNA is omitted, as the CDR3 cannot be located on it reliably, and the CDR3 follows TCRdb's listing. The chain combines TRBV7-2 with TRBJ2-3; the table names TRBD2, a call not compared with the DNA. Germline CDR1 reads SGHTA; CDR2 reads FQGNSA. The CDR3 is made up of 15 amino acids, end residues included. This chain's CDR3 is CASSALTQETQYFGP.